This TCR beta chain stems from a study of post-analysis software for immune sequencing data. Researchers reported that TCR beta cDNA libraries carried unique molecular identifiers. TCRdb reanalysed the PCR reads using MiXCR and keeps one entry per CDR3 protein. Of hundreds of thousands of distinct CDR3 sequences in the sample, roughly 35% were seen once. This clonotype was recorded many times. Its specificity is unknown. The study's findings and limits: Strong co-clustering by F measure was seen for same-batch samples.

The origin of this receptor is a girl aged 10 to 17 with multiple sclerosis. The sequencing input was blood.

In nucleotides, the CDR3 is TGCAGCGTTGAAGGGGGCTACGAGCAGTACTTC. Its translation: CSVEGGYEQYF. The chain joins TRBV29-1 to TRBJ2-7; the D is unclear. Germline CDR1 SQVTM, CDR2 ANQGSEA. Trimming took off 1 base at V and 3 bases at J, with 4 bases between the two ends. The CDR3 loop spans 11 amino acids.